Presented here are 17 T cell receptor beta chains from one specimen sequenced in a study of T cell responses to AZD1222 COVID-19 vaccine. Method: immunoSEQ multiplex PCR; TCRdb's copy keeps in-frame clones and lacks some. The sample comprises 130,000 to 150,000 clones, about 90% of which are singletons, and just over 5.5% rests with the top ten. Source: peripheral blood, taken on day 0 of AZD1222 vaccination. These receptors came from an adult in good health.

This rearrangement joins TRBV15 to TRBJ2-3; D gene unclear. V lost 2 bases, J lost 4 bases, and 10 bases lay in between. This CDR3 contains 14 residues. The germline V gene encodes CDR1 LNHNV and CDR2 YYDKDF (reference sequence). CDR3 bases: TGTGCCACCAGCAGAAGTCTGGGCGCAGATACGCAGTATTTT. The encoded protein is CATSRSLGADTQYF.

V gene TRBV6-2 or TRBV6-3 combines with J gene TRBJ1-2; D is uncertain. V was trimmed by 6 bases and J by 5 bases, leaving 19 bases between them. Germline V gene data show CDR1 as MNHEY and CDR2 as SVGEGT. CDR3 length equals 15 residues. CDR3 amino acids: CASSRDAGRWYGYTF. CDR3 nucleotide sequence: TGTGCCAGCAGCCGGGATGCGGGGAGGTGGTATGGCTACACCTTC.

The rearrangement joins TRBV19 to TRBJ2-1, with D maybe TRBD2 (6 bases). This CDR3 comprises 14 residues. CDR1 is LNHDA and CDR2 is SQIVND in the germline V gene (reference sequence). V was cut by 0 bases and J by 6 bases, with 9 bases left in between. The CDR3 loop is CASSIDRTINEQFF. CDR3 DNA sequence: TGTGCCAGTAGTATAGATAGGACTATCAATGAGCAGTTCTTC.

V gene TRBV7-2 combines with J gene TRBJ2-3, with D possibly called TRBD1 or TRBD2 (5 bases each). The CDR3 sequence is 14 residues long. From germline, CDR1 is SGHTA and CDR2 FQGNSA. The germline V and J ends were trimmed by 4 bases and 1 base, with 9 bases remaining between them. The CDR3: CASSSVGGTDTQYF. DNA of the CDR3: TGTGCCAGCAGCTCCGTGGGGGGCACAGATACGCAGTATTTT.

The chain carries TRBV7-9 and TRBJ1-2; D is uncertain. The CDR3 spans 13 residues. Trimming removed 2 bases from V and 4 bases from J, with 8 bases in between. In germline, CDR1 is SEHNR, CDR2 FQNEAQ (reference sequence). In nucleotides, the CDR3 is TGTGCCAGCAGCTTACTCTCGGCCTATGGCTACACCTTC. Encoded protein: CASSLLSAYGYTF.

The chain recombines TRBV4-2 with TRBJ2-1; TRBD2 aligns across 7 bases. The CDR3 contains 17 residues. The V segment lost 0 bases and the J segment 5 bases; nucleotides outside the gene matches: 10. Germline assignment: CDR1 LGHNA and CDR2 YNFKEQ. CDR3 coding DNA: TGTGCCAGCAGCCAAGATCACTGGGGCCTAGCGGACAATGAGCAGTTCTTC. The encoded protein is CASSQDHWGLADNEQFF.

The CDR3 region is CASSPGQGYGYTF. In DNA, the CDR3 is TGTGCCAGTAGCCCGGGACAGGGGTATGGCTACACCTTC. The rearrangement uses TRBV19 and TRBJ1-2, with 10 bases identical to TRBD1. CDR3 length: 13 residues. V trimming: 6 bases; J trimming: 5 bases; junction bases outside the gene matches: 3. From germline, CDR1 is LNHDA and CDR2 SQIVND (reference sequence).

This sequence joins TRBV2 and TRBJ2-7; 8 bases align to TRBD2. The CDR3 spans 14 residues. Losses at the gene ends were 4 bases for V and 0 bases for J; bases not matched to a gene: 2. Germline CDR1 reads SNHLY; CDR2 reads FYNNEI. Written as DNA, the CDR3 is TGTGCCAGCAGTGTACTAGCGGCCTCCTACGAGCAGTACTTC. Residues: CASSVLAASYEQYF. The full variable domain, rest sourced from reference TRBV2 and TRBJ2-7, is EPEVTQTPSHQVTQMGQEVILRCVPISNHLYFYWYRQILGQKVEFLVSFYNNEISEKSEIFDDQFSVERPDGSNFTLKIRSTKLEDSAMYFCASSVLAASYEQYFGPGTRLTVT.

The sample holds a few counts of this clone. Different DNA sequences within this sample yield the same CDR3. The chain links TRBV20-1 to TRBJ2-2; D is possibly TRBD2 (5 bases). V was shortened by 3 bases and J by 6 bases, with 5 bases between the two germline ends. This CDR3 is built from 11 residues. Germline CDR1 DFQATT, CDR2 SNEGSKA (reference sequence). CDR3 loop: CSASGAGELFF. The CDR3, as DNA: TGCAGTGCTAGCGGGGCCGGGGAGCTGTTTTTT.

The CDR3 DNA reads TGTGCCAGCAGCCCCCTCGGGTCTGGAAACACCATATATTTT. Amino acids: CASSPLGSGNTIYF. The chain links TRBV3-1 (or the pseudogene TRBV3-2) to TRBJ1-3; D is undetermined. Germline V gene data show CDR1 as LGHDT and CDR2 as YNNKEL (reference sequence). This CDR3 region has 14 residues. V shed 4 bases and J shed 1 base, with 8 bases lying between them.

V usage is TRBV2 and J usage is TRBJ1-2; tentative D call: TRBD1 (5 bases). V was pared by 4 bases and J by 4 bases, with 16 bases between. The germline V gene encodes CDR1 SNHLY and CDR2 FYNNEI. This CDR3 is built from 15 residues. CDR3 in DNA: TGTGCCAGCAGTGGAGCCGGACAATCGGCCTATGGCTACACCTTC. It translates to CASSGAGQSAYGYTF.

The chain links TRBV18 to TRBJ1-6; D perhaps matches TRBD1 (6 bases). Trimming took off 6 bases at V and 7 bases at J, with 19 bases between the two ends. Looked up from germline, CDR1 is KGHSH and CDR2 is LQKENI. CDR3 length: 16 amino acids. The CDR3 reads CASSPMEQGENSPLHF. The CDR3 nucleotides read TGTGCCAGCTCTCCCATGGAACAGGGAGAAAATTCACCCCTCCACTTT.

This clone was seen only once. The chain links TRBV6-5 to TRBJ1-1; weak D call: TRBD1 (5 bases). Per germline, CDR1 MNHEY and CDR2 SVGAGI. The CDR3 spans 13 residues. With 2 bases removed from V and 5 bases from J, the gap between germline ends came to 9 bases. The CDR3 protein is CASSYEGWTEAFF. CDR3 nucleotide sequence: TGTGCCAGCAGTTACGAGGGGTGGACTGAAGCTTTCTTT.

The rearrangement links TRBV5-4 to TRBJ2-1, with 7 bases aligning to TRBD2. This CDR3 spans 17 amino acids. Germline trimming cut 1 base from V and 7 bases from J; bases unmatched to any gene: 14. Per the germline V gene, CDR1 is SGHNT and CDR2 is YYREEE (reference sequence). The CDR3 bases are TGTGCCAGCAGCTTGTCTCCGGGGCGGGAGCTAGGGAATGAGCAGTTCTTC. Translation: CASSLSPGRELGNEQFF.

The V call is TRBV30, the J call TRBJ1-2; 7 bases match TRBD1. This CDR3 is 13 amino acids long. The J segment lost 4 bases and the V segment lost 2 bases, leaving 4 bases of the junction unmatched. Germline V gene sequence: CDR1 GTSNPN, CDR2 SVGIG (reference sequence). The CDR3 loop is CAWSNRGIYGYTF. In DNA form, the CDR3 reads TGTGCCTGGAGTAACAGGGGCATCTATGGCTACACCTTC.

This clone was detected only a few times. This chain joins TRBV13 and TRBJ1-3; the D is unclear. Germline V CDR1 and CDR2: PRHDT, FYEKMQ (reference sequence). Trimming cost V 4 bases and J 0 bases, with 7 bases left between them. The CDR3 consists of 14 residues. The CDR3 protein is CASSSQSSGNTIYF. The CDR3 bases are TGTGCCAGCAGCTCCCAGAGCTCTGGAAACACCATATATTTT.

V is TRBV11-3 and J is TRBJ2-1; D possibly corresponds to TRBD2 (6 bases). This CDR3 has 16 residues. Per the germline V gene, CDR1 is SGHNT and CDR2 is YENEEA. V dropped 1 base and J dropped 4 bases, with 14 bases sitting between them. CDR3 nucleotides: TGTGCCAGCAGCTTAGGGGGGGTAGCAGGGTACAATGAGCAGTTCTTC. The encoded protein is CASSLGGVAGYNEQFF.